These 29 T cell receptor beta chains came from one sample sequenced in a study of T cell changes during pregnancy in multiple sclerosis. Profiled with immunoSEQ multiplex PCR; TCRdb holds only in-frame clones, not every one. The table records under 50,000 clones, 92% of them present only once. This specimen consisted of CD4+ T cells from peripheral blood mononuclear cells, obtained in the third trimester of pregnancy. The receptors stem from a female donor with multiple sclerosis, enrolled in a pregnancy study.

The chain joins TRBV13 to TRBJ2-2, with 11 bases identical to TRBD2. The CDR3 has 16 residues. Germline V gene lookup returns CDR1 PRHDT and CDR2 FYEKMQ (reference sequence). Unmatched junction bases numbered 9, after V lost 6 bases and J lost 6 bases. The CDR3 bases are TGTGCCAGCAGGGGTCTGTCTAGCGGGAGGTCCGGGGAGCTGTTTTTT. Amino acids: CASRGLSSGRSGELFF.

The chain joins TRBV10-3 to TRBJ2-3; TRBD2 is a possible D gene (5 bases). This CDR3 region has 14 residues. Trimming shortened V by 0 bases and J by 2 bases, and 6 bases separated the two germline ends. The V gene's germline CDR1 is ENHRY and CDR2 SYGVKD. CDR3 DNA sequence: TGTGCCATCAGTGAGTCGAGGGCCACAGATACGCAGTATTTT. It codes for CAISESRATDTQYF.

This clone was observed once. The chain combines TRBV7-2 with TRBJ2-1; 8 bases agree with TRBD2. The CDR3 spans 15 residues. The trim removed 1 base at V and 4 bases at J, leaving 3 bases unmatched. Germline loops: CDR1 SGHTA, CDR2 FQGNSA. CDR3 residues: CASSLGREAYNEQFF. DNA of the CDR3: TGTGCCAGCAGCTTAGGGCGGGAGGCTTACAATGAGCAGTTCTTC.

The chain is built from TRBV5-1 and TRBJ2-5; tentative D call: TRBD1 (6 bases). V lost 0 bases, J lost 0 bases, and 12 bases lay in between. Germline values: CDR1 SGHRS, CDR2 YFSETQ. The CDR3 runs to 16 residues. The CDR3 coding sequence is TGCGCCAGCAGCTTGGCGCCGGGGACACACCAAGAGACCCAGTACTTC. It codes for CASSLAPGTHQETQYF.

CDR3 nucleotide sequence: TGTGCCAGCAGTCTCGGACAGGGAGGGACTGAAGCTTTCTTT. Translation gives CASSLGQGGTEAFF. The rearrangement links TRBV6-5 to TRBJ1-1; TRBD1 matches 8 bases. J gave up 5 bases and V 5 bases, and 7 bases lay outside the gene matches. From germline, CDR1 is MNHEY and CDR2 SVGAGI. This CDR3 contains 14 residues.

This sequence joins TRBV10-3 and TRBJ1-4, with D unclear. This CDR3 region has 15 residues. Germline V gene sequence: CDR1 ENHRY, CDR2 SYGVKD. With 1 base removed from V and 2 bases from J, the gap between germline ends came to 8 bases. The CDR3 bases are TGTGCCATCAGTGAGTTTGGGAGCACTAATGAAAAACTGTTTTTT. It is translated as CAISEFGSTNEKLFF.

This sequence joins TRBV4-3 and TRBJ1-2; 7 bases are shared with TRBD1. The CDR3 has 18 amino acids. In germline, CDR1 is LGHNA, CDR2 YSLEER. V shed 0 bases, J shed 3 bases, and the junction held 13 bases outside the gene matches. CDR3 DNA sequence: TGCGCCAGCAGCCAAGATTGGCCAGGGGGTCTAGTAGACTATGGCTACACCTTC. It yields the protein CASSQDWPGGLVDYGYTF.

This chain connects TRBV28 to TRBJ1-4; D is ambiguous. Trimming left V 3 bases short and J 7 bases short, with 15 bases between. Germline lookup yields CDR1 MDHEN and CDR2 SYDVKM. The CDR3 extends over 15 amino acids. The CDR3 loop is CASSLVGGLGEKLFF. The CDR3, as DNA: TGTGCCAGCAGTTTGGTCGGAGGGTTGGGTGAAAAACTGTTTTTT.

The J gene is TRBJ1-2, the V gene TRBV4-1; D perhaps matches TRBD1 (5 bases). V was cut by 0 bases and J by 3 bases, with 14 bases left in between. This CDR3 region has 16 residues. Germline V CDR1 and CDR2: MGHRA, YSYEKL. CDR3 in amino acids: CASSQDATATHYGYTF. The CDR3 DNA is TGCGCCAGCAGCCAAGATGCGACAGCTACCCACTATGGCTACACCTTC.

The chain links TRBV5-5 to TRBJ2-5; the match to TRBD2 covers 10 bases. Germline assignment: CDR1 SGHKS and CDR2 YYEKEE (reference sequence). The trim removed 0 bases at V and 4 bases at J, leaving 6 bases unmatched. This CDR3 is built from 16 residues. The CDR3 region is CASSLDVAGGGETQYF. The CDR3 region has the DNA TGTGCCAGCAGCTTGGATGTAGCGGGAGGAGGAGAGACCCAGTACTTC. The entire variable domain, with the rest obtained from reference TRBV5-5 and TRBJ2-5, is as follows: DAGVTQSPTHLIKTRGQQVTLRCSPISGHKSVSWYQQVLGQGPQFIFQYYEKEERGRGNFPDRFSARQFPNYSSELNVNALLLGDSALYLCASSLDVAGGGETQYFGPGTRLLVL.

The gene calls are TRBV2 and TRBJ1-4; 8 bases are a match to TRBD1. The CDR3 is 15 residues long. Germline loops: CDR1 SNHLY, CDR2 FYNNEI. V trimming: 7 bases; J trimming: 4 bases; junction bases outside the gene matches: 8. The chain's CDR3 is CASTDGTGLNEKLFF. The CDR3 coding sequence is TGTGCCAGCACCGACGGGACAGGTCTTAATGAAAAACTGTTTTTT.

This clone was observed a handful of times. The chain couples TRBV30 to TRBJ2-1; a possible D gene is TRBD2 (6 bases). CDR1 and CDR2 from the germline V gene are GTSNPN and SVGIG (reference sequence). V lost 5 bases and J lost 12, with 14 bases in between. CDR3 length: 11 amino acids. CDR3 DNA: TGTGCCTGGGGGGCTACCGGGGGGCAGTTCTTC. Its translation: CAWGATGGQFF.

This sequence joins TRBV18 and TRBJ2-3; D remains ambiguous. The CDR3 has 14 residues. Between the trimmed V and J ends, which lost 0 bases and 6 bases, there was a span of 10 bases. Germline CDR1 and CDR2: KGHSH and LQKENI. DNA for the CDR3: TGTGCCAGCTCACCACCTTCTCCTTCGGATACGCAGTATTTT. The encoded protein is CASSPPSPSDTQYF. Variable domain in full (rest from reference TRBV18 and TRBJ2-3): NAGVMQNPRHLVRRRGQEARLRCSPMKGHSHVYWYRQLPEEGLKFMVYLQKENIIDESGMPKERFSAEFPKEGPSILRIQQVVRGDSAAYFCASSPPSPSDTQYFGPGTRLTVL.

This clone was observed once. This rearrangement joins TRBV5-1 to TRBJ2-5; 9 bases are a match to TRBD2. The ends lost 4 bases at V and 5 bases at J; junction bases unmatched: 12. Germline loops: CDR1 SGHRS, CDR2 YFSETQ. The CDR3 runs 16 residues. The CDR3, as DNA: TGCGCCAGCAGCGTGACTAGCGGACGGAGTAGGGAGACCCAGTACTTC. It codes for CASSVTSGRSRETQYF.

V and J are TRBV5-1 and TRBJ2-3; D is perhaps TRBD2 (6 bases). With 1 base removed from V and 4 bases from J, the gap between germline ends came to 16 bases. The CDR3 covers 16 residues. Germline loops: CDR1 SGHRS, CDR2 YFSETQ. The CDR3, as DNA: TGCGCCAGCAGCTTGTATCCCGGCGGGAACCCAGATACGCAGTATTTT. Its translation: CASSLYPGGNPDTQYF.

CDR3 region: CASSLGQRGEVPYF. The CDR3 bases are TGTGCCAGCAGCTTAGGCCAGAGAGGTGAGGTGCCGTATTTT. This rearrangement joins TRBV7-2 to TRBJ2-3; D not certain. The CDR3 sequence is 14 residues long. The germline gives CDR1 SGHTA, CDR2 FQGNSA. V gave up 1 base and J gave up 14 bases, with 19 bases separating them. The full variable domain, rest sourced from reference TRBV7-2 and TRBJ2-3, is GAGVSQSPSNKVTEKGKDVELRCDPISGHTALYWYRQSLGQGLEFLIYFQGNSAPDKSGLPSDRFSAERTGGSVSTLTIQRTQQEDSAVYLCASSLGQRGEVPYFGPGTRLTVL.

V and J are TRBV5-1 and TRBJ2-3; D unresolved. CDR1 and CDR2 from the germline V gene are SGHRS and YFSETQ. The CDR3 has 15 amino acids. Trimming removed 3 bases from V and 2 bases from J, with 13 bases in between. The CDR3 DNA sequence: TGCGCCAGCAGCTCCGACGGAGTTATCACAGATACGCAGTATTTT. It is translated as CASSSDGVITDTQYF.

The V and J genes are TRBV28 and TRBJ2-5; 7 positions match TRBD2. This CDR3 contains 16 residues. Germline trimming cut 2 bases from V and 5 bases from J; bases unmatched to any gene: 11. Looked up from germline, CDR1 is MDHEN and CDR2 is SYDVKM. The CDR3 bases are TGTGCCAGCAGTTTAGATCGTGGCGGGAGTGCGGAGACCCAGTACTTC. It specifies CASSLDRGGSAETQYF.

This clone was detected once. The chain links TRBV5-6 to TRBJ2-7, with a possible D match to TRBD1 (6 bases). Deletions cut 2 bases from V and 3 bases from J, with 12 bases between. CDR1 is SGHDT and CDR2 is YYEEEE in the germline V gene. This CDR3 has 14 amino acids. CDR3 sequence (DNA): TGTGCCAGCAGCTTAGGACAGTACCTCTACGAGCAGTACTTC. Its translation is CASSLGQYLYEQYF.

The genes are TRBV28 and TRBJ2-4; D not resolved. Trimming stripped 2 bases from V and 11 bases from J, with 7 bases between. CDR3 length equals 11 residues. Germline V gives CDR1 MDHEN, CDR2 SYDVKM. The DNA of the CDR3 is TGTGCCAGCAGTTTACAGACTTTTCAGTACTTC. Translation gives CASSLQTFQYF.

The V call is TRBV10-3, the J call TRBJ1-2; possible D gene TRBD1, 6 bases. This CDR3 spans 15 amino acids. The V gene's germline CDR1 is ENHRY and CDR2 SYGVKD. Trimming cost V 6 bases and J 4 bases, with 18 bases left between them. The CDR3: CAISDSTGTTYGYTF. The CDR3 coding sequence is TGTGCCATCAGCGATTCTACAGGGACTACCTATGGCTACACCTTC.

The chain carries TRBV5-1 and TRBJ1-2; 10 bases are a match to TRBD1. CDR1 and CDR2 from the germline V gene are SGHRS and YFSETQ. V dropped 4 bases and J dropped 7; count of bases not matched to a gene: 7. The CDR3 covers 14 residues. Here the CDR3 reads CASSPRDRGGGYTF. CDR3 bases: TGCGCCAGCAGCCCTCGGGACAGGGGAGGTGGCTACACCTTC.

This clone was observed once. V and J are TRBV5-1 and TRBJ1-3; TRBD1 matches 10 bases. The CDR3 covers 16 residues. The trim removed 4 bases at V and 3 bases at J, leaving 7 bases unmatched. The V gene's germline CDR1 is SGHRS and CDR2 YFSETQ. CDR3 loop: CASSPGTGEGGNTIYF. The CDR3 DNA is TGCGCCAGCAGCCCTGGGACAGGGGAAGGTGGAAACACCATATATTTT.

The V and J genes are TRBV5-1 and TRBJ2-3; 7 bases are shared with TRBD2. V was clipped by 9 bases and J by 6 bases; unmatched bases: 22. The CDR3 sequence is 17 residues long. In germline, CDR1 is SGHRS, CDR2 YFSETQ. CDR3 nucleotides: TGCGCCACATCGATAGAGATAAGCGGGATGGGAAGCGATACGCAGTATTTT. Translated, it gives CATSIEISGMGSDTQYF.

The V and J genes are TRBV7-2 and TRBJ2-1; maybe TRBD2 (5 bases). The germline V gene encodes CDR1 SGHTA and CDR2 FQGNSA. This CDR3 is built from 14 residues. Trimming cost V 1 base and J 8 bases, with 12 bases left between them. The CDR3 loop is CASSLGILEYEQFF. The CDR3 region has the DNA TGTGCCAGCAGCTTAGGGATACTAGAATATGAGCAGTTCTTC.

This chain joins TRBV5-5 and TRBJ1-2; D is perhaps TRBD1 (6 bases). Germline V gene lookup returns CDR1 SGHKS and CDR2 YYEKEE (reference sequence). The CDR3 extends over 17 amino acids. With 0 bases removed from V and 4 bases from J, the gap between germline ends came to 19 bases. CDR3 DNA sequence: TGTGCCAGCAGCTTGGGACTTGGACAGACAGTTTCCTATGGCTACACCTTC. Its protein product is CASSLGLGQTVSYGYTF.

V and J are TRBV7-9 and TRBJ2-1; D perhaps matches TRBD1 (6 bases). This CDR3 is 14 amino acids long. Trimming cost V 1 base and J 5 bases, with 9 bases left between them. Germline CDR1 and CDR2: SEHNR and FQNEAQ (reference sequence). CDR3 residues: CASSLDRAHNEQFF. The CDR3 coding sequence is TGTGCCAGCAGCTTAGACAGGGCGCACAATGAGCAGTTCTTC. The full variable domain, with the rest looked up from reference TRBV7-9 and TRBJ2-1, is DTGVSQNPRHKITKRGQNVTFRCDPISEHNRLYWYRQTLGQGPEFLTYFQNEAQLEKSRLLSDRFSAERPKGSFSTLEIQRTEQGDSAMYLCASSLDRAHNEQFFGPGTRLTVL.

This clone was detected only once. This sequence joins TRBV18 and TRBJ1-4, with D unclear. Between the trimmed V and J ends, which lost 6 bases and 0 bases, there was a span of 11 bases. This CDR3 region has 15 residues. CDR1 is KGHSH and CDR2 is LQKENI in the germline V gene. CDR3 nucleotide sequence: TGTGCCAGCTCTAACACAGCCCCAACTAATGAAAAACTGTTTTTT. This translates into CASSNTAPTNEKLFF.

The chain joins TRBV10-1 to TRBJ2-3; a weak D match, TRBD1 (5 bases). CDR3 length equals 14 residues. V was shortened by 3 bases and J by 3 bases, with 10 bases between the two germline ends. Per the germline V gene, CDR1 is WNHNN and CDR2 is SYGVQD (reference sequence). Written as DNA, the CDR3 is TGCGCCAGCAGTGATCAGGGTGTTACAGATACGCAGTATTTT. This codes for CASSDQGVTDTQYF.